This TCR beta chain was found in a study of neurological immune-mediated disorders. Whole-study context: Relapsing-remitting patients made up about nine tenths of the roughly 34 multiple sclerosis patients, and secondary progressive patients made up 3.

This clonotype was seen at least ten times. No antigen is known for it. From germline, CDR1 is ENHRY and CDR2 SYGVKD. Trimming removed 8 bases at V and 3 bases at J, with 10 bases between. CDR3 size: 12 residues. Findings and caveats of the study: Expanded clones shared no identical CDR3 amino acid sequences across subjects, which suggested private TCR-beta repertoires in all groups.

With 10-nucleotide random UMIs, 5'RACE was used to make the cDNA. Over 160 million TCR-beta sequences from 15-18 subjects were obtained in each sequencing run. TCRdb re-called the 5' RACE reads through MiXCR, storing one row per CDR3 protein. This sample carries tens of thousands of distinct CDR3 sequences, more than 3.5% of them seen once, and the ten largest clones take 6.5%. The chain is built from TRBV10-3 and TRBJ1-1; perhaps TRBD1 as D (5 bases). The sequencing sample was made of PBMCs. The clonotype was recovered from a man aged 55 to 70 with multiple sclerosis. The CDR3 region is CAIGARDTEAFF. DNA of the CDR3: TGTGCCATCGGGGCCCGGGACACTGAAGCTTTCTTT.